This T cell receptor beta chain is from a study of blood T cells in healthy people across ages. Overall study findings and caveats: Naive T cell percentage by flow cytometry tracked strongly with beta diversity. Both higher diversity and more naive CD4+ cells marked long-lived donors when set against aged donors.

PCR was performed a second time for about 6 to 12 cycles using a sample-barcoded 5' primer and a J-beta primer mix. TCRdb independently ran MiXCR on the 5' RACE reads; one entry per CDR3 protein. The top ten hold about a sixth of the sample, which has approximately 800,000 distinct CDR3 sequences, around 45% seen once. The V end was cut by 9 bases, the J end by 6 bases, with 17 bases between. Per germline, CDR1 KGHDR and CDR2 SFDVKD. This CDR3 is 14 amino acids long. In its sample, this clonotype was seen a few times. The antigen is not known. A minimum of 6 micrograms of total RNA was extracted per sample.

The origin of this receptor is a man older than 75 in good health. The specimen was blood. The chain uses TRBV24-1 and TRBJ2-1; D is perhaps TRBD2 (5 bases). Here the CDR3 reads CATADGESRNEQFF. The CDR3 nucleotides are TGTGCCACCGCGGATGGGGAGTCGCGCAATGAGCAGTTCTTC.